This TCR beta chain emerged from a study of metastatic and nonmetastatic thyroid tumors. Study-level information: Patients with malignant and benign thyroid disease provided blood and tumor or nodule tissue, whose repertoires were compared.

All patients were untreated before thyroid surgery. The CDR3 has 14 amino acids. V was trimmed by 4 bases and J by 1 base, leaving 10 bases between them. The germline V gene encodes CDR1 SGHRS and CDR2 YFSETQ. This clone was counted ten times or more. TCRdb called clones again from the PCR reads with MiXCR. The table has tens of thousands of clones, under 15% seen once. Sequenced material: blood. V usage is TRBV5-1 and J usage is TRBJ2-3; D may be TRBD1 (6 bases). This receptor was identified in a female donor with papillary thyroid cancer or a benign thyroid nodule (not recorded which). Some clones in this sample may be carry-over from other donors' samples. This CDR3 reads CASSLRQGTDTQYF. CDR3 bases: TGCGCCAGCAGCCTAAGACAGGGCACAGATACGCAGTATTTT.